These T cell receptor beta chains were read from a single sample in a study of cytomegalovirus exposure and HLA in healthy donors. Libraries were prepared by immunoSEQ multiplex PCR; TCRdb keeps only in-frame clonotypes and omits some of them. This sample contains tens of thousands of clones. Sequenced: PBMCs. The receptors stem from a man younger than 40 in good health and CMV-seronegative. Each CDR3 is given with its conserved first and last residue. The D gene is left open where the match is weak. For some rows the clone size is stated as once, few or many, or as a class when expanded; others skip it.

NA	TRBV29-1	TRBJ2-1	NA	TGCAGCGTTCGAGCCCATGAGCAGTTCTTC	CSVRAHEQFF
NA	TRBV6-1	TRBJ2-1	NA	TGTGCCAGCAGTGCCTTAGTAGCGAGGTACTCCGGCGATGAGCAGTTCTTC	CASSALVARYSGDEQFF
NA	TRBV5-5	TRBJ1-2	NA	TGTGCCAGCAGCCCCCCTCGAGCGGATAACTATGGCTACACCTTC	CASSPPRADNYGYTF
NA	TRBV9	TRBJ2-3	NA	TGTGCCAGCAGCGTTAATGTCAGGCCGGATACGCAGTATTTT	CASSVNVRPDTQYF
NA	TRBV7-2	TRBJ1-5	NA	TGTGCCAGCAGCTCCGACTACAATCAGCCCCAGCATTTT	CASSSDYNQPQHF
NA	TRBV14	TRBJ2-5	TRBD2	TGTGCCAGCAGCACGAAAAGTAGCGGGAGGGCCGTCGAGACCCAGTACTTC	CASSTKSSGRAVETQYF
NA	TRBV9	TRBJ2-4	NA	TGTGCCAGCAGCGGTTTGTCCTCCAAAAACATTCAGTACTTC	CASSGLSSKNIQYF
NA	TRBV9	TRBJ2-7	NA	TGTGCCAGCAGCGCTGGCAGGGGTTACGAGCAGTACTTC	CASSAGRGYEQYF
NA	TRBV7-7	TRBJ1-5	NA	TGTGCCAGCAGCTTAGACAGGGATCAGCCCCAGCATTTT	CASSLDRDQPQHF
NA	TRBV19	TRBJ1-2	NA	TGTGCCAGTAGTACCTCATCGAAGACAGCCTATGGCTACACCTTC	CASSTSSKTAYGYTF
NA	TRBV5-4	TRBJ2-7	TRBD1	TGTGCCAGCAGCTCCGGACAGGGAAGATCCGAGCAGTACTTC	CASSSGQGRSEQYF
NA	TRBV11-2	TRBJ2-7	NA	TGTGCCAGCAGCTTAGGTTCACTATCCTACGAGCAGTACTTC	CASSLGSLSYEQYF
NA	TRBV5-5	TRBJ2-7	TRBD2	TGTGCCAGCAGCTTGTATCTAGCGGGAGTGTGGGAGCAGTACTTC	CASSLYLAGVWEQYF
NA	TRBV29-1	TRBJ1-5	TRBD1	TGCAGCGTGCGACAGGGGCGCGGCAATCAGCCCCAGCATTTT	CSVRQGRGNQPQHF
NA	TRBV7-2	TRBJ1-2	TRBD1	TGTGCCAGCAGTTCAACAGGGGGCTATGGCTACACCTTC	CASSSTGGYGYTF
NA	TRBV5-1	TRBJ2-2	TRBD1	TGCGCCAGCAGGACCGGGACAGCGAACACCGGGGAGCTGTTTTTT	CASRTGTANTGELFF
NA	TRBV11-2	TRBJ2-3	TRBD2	TGTGCCAGCAGCTCCTGGGGGAGCGGGGGGCCTTCAGATACGCAGTATTTT	CASSSWGSGGPSDTQYF
NA	TRBV6-6	TRBJ2-1	NA	TGTGCCAGCAGGACTACCCCCCTCAATGAGCAGTTCTTC	CASRTTPLNEQFF
NA	TRBV18	TRBJ1-6	TRBD1	TGTGCCAGCTCACCGGCTATCCAGACAGGGTTTAACTCACCCCTACACTTT	CASSPAIQTGFNSPLHF
NA	TRBV15	TRBJ1-4	NA	TGTGCCACCAGCACCGTGCAGACTAATGAAAAACTGTTTTTT	CATSTVQTNEKLFF
NA	TRBV6-6	TRBJ1-6	TRBD1	TGTGCCAGCAGATCCGACAGGGTCTCTAATTCACCCCTCCACTTT	CASRSDRVSNSPLHF
NA	TRBV18	TRBJ1-2	NA	TGTGCCAGCTCACCAGACATCCTTAACTATGGCTACACCTTC	CASSPDILNYGYTF
NA	TRBV7-6	TRBJ1-2	NA	TGTGCCAGCAGCTTAAACGAGGGAGTTCGGTATGGCTACACCTTC	CASSLNEGVRYGYTF
NA	TRBV6-5	TRBJ1-3	NA	TGTGCCAGCCGACTTGGAAACACCATATATTTT	CASRLGNTIYF
NA	TRBV6-4	TRBJ2-3	NA	TGTGCCAGCAGTGACTCACAGGGCACAGATACGCAGTATTTT	CASSDSQGTDTQYF
NA	TRBV14	TRBJ1-1	TRBD1	TGTGCCAGCAGAAGGACAGGGGCTTCTGGGACTGAAGCTTTCTTT	CASRRTGASGTEAFF
NA	TRBV25-1	TRBJ1-1	NA	TGTGCCAGCAGTGTGGCCCAGGGGAGCACTGAAGCTTTCTTT	CASSVAQGSTEAFF
NA	TRBV19	TRBJ2-5	NA	TGTGCCAGTAGTATAGTGGCGGGCTGGGGTGAGACCCAGTACTTC	CASSIVAGWGETQYF
medium-sized	TRBV19	TRBJ2-2	TRBD1	TGTGCCAGTAGTAAGAGACAGGGGTACGTCGGGGAGCTGTTTTTT	CASSKRQGYVGELFF
NA	TRBV6-1	TRBJ1-5	TRBD1	TGTGCCAGCAGTGAATGGGAGAACAGGGGCCAGCCCCAGCATTTT	CASSEWENRGQPQHF
NA	TRBV15	TRBJ1-1	TRBD1	TGTGCCACCAGCACAAGGGACAGTAAGAACACTGAAGCTTTCTTT	CATSTRDSKNTEAFF
NA	TRBV6-5	TRBJ1-5	NA	TGTGCCAGCAGCCGAGGCGATCAGCCCCAGCATTTT	CASSRGDQPQHF
NA	TRBV27	TRBJ2-7	NA	TGTGCCAGCAGTAGGACACGGACGGCCTACGAGCAGTACTTC	CASSRTRTAYEQYF
NA	TRBV6-5	TRBJ1-2	NA	TGTGCCAGCAGTTATGAAGGGGTTGGCTACACCTTC	CASSYEGVGYTF
NA	TRBV7-8	TRBJ1-6	TRBD1	TGTGCCAGCTGCACAGGGGCGAATTCACCCCTCCACTTT	CASCTGANSPLHF
NA	TRBV4-3	TRBJ2-5	TRBD2	TGCGCCAGCAGCCAAGGGATGACTAGCGGGCAAGAGACCCAGTACTTC	CASSQGMTSGQETQYF
NA	TRBV5-6	TRBJ1-4	TRBD1	TGTGCCAGCAGCCTAGGGGGCGCGGATGAAAAACTGTTTTTT	CASSLGGADEKLFF
NA	TRBV2	TRBJ2-2	NA	TGTGCCAGCAGTTCAGGGCCCTCGAGGACCGGGGAGCTGTTTTTT	CASSSGPSRTGELFF
NA	TRBV29-1	TRBJ1-5	NA	TGCAGCGTTTCTGTTACCCGGGATCAGCCCCAGCATTTT	CSVSVTRDQPQHF
NA	TRBV6-5	TRBJ2-1	TRBD2	TGTGCCAGCCGGACCCGGGGGGTGATTGGCAATGAGCAGTTCTTC	CASRTRGVIGNEQFF
NA	TRBV4-2	TRBJ1-5	TRBD1	TGTGCCAGCAGCCAAGGGGACAGGGGTGGCGATCAGCCCCAGCATTTT	CASSQGDRGGDQPQHF
NA	TRBV5-4	TRBJ2-7	TRBD2	TGTGCCAGCAGCTGGGATCCTAGCGGGAGCTCCTACGAGCAGTACTTC	CASSWDPSGSSYEQYF
NA	TRBV7-4	TRBJ2-1	NA	TGTGCCAGCAGCTTGGCAGGGGACAATGAGCAGTTCTTC	CASSLAGDNEQFF
NA	TRBV7-2	TRBJ1-1	NA	TGTGCCAGCAGCTTTTTATCTACTGAAGCTTTCTTT	CASSFLSTEAFF
NA	TRBV4-2	TRBJ2-7	NA	TGTGCCAGCAGCCAAGAGGTCGGGAGCAGCTCCTACGAGCAGTACTTC	CASSQEVGSSSYEQYF
NA	TRBV7-9	TRBJ2-3	NA	TGTGCCAGCAGCCCCCGGGTCTCTAGCACAGATACGCAGTATTTT	CASSPRVSSTDTQYF
NA	TRBV9	TRBJ1-4	NA	TGTGCCAGCAGCGTAGGGGGCGGGACGGCCAAGGCTAATGAAAAACTGTTTTTT	CASSVGGGTAKANEKLFF
NA	TRBV11-3	TRBJ2-1	TRBD2	TGTGCCAGCAGCTTGCGGGGGGCCTACAATGAGCAGTTCTTC	CASSLRGAYNEQFF
NA	TRBV4-1	TRBJ2-5	TRBD2	TGCGCCAGCAGCCAAAGCCAGCGGGGGCAAGAGACCCAGTACTTC	CASSQSQRGQETQYF
NA	TRBV7-9	TRBJ2-7	NA	TGTGCCAGCAGCAAAGCGGGCTACGAGCAGTACTTC	CASSKAGYEQYF
NA	TRBV2	TRBJ2-7	TRBD2	TGTGCCAGCACAGCGACTAGCGCCGCCTACGAGCAGTACTTC	CASTATSAAYEQYF
NA	TRBV7-7	TRBJ2-5	TRBD2	TGTGCCAGCAGCCCGCTAGCGGGAGTGGAGACCCAGTACTTC	CASSPLAGVETQYF
NA	TRBV5-1	TRBJ2-7	TRBD1	TGCGCCAGCAGCACCGCACAGGGGGCGGCTTACGAGCAGTACTTC	CASSTAQGAAYEQYF
NA	TRBV15	TRBJ1-4	TRBD1	TGTGCCACCAGCGCACCAGGGGGAACTAATGAAAAACTGTTTTTT	CATSAPGGTNEKLFF
NA	TRBV29-1	TRBJ2-7	NA	TGCAGCGTTGCCCCAATCCTATTCCACGAGCAGTACTTC	CSVAPILFHEQYF
NA	TRBV25-1	TRBJ2-5	NA	TGTGCCAGCAGTCGGAGGTCGGGAGAGACCCAGTACTTC	CASSRRSGETQYF
NA	TRBV15	TRBJ1-6	TRBD1	TGTGCCACCAGCATCGGACAGGGCAAGGAATCACCCCTCCACTTT	CATSIGQGKESPLHF
NA	TRBV6-5	TRBJ1-1	NA	TGTGCCAGCAGAAAATCTAGGGGATATACTGAAGCTTTCTTT	CASRKSRGYTEAFF